This record looks at one T cell receptor (beta chain) sequence and its context. This entry belongs to a study of blood T cell repertoires in COVID-19. On the study more broadly: T cells, B-cell-depleted T cells, or PBMCs supplied cDNA or gDNA.

The table came from immunoSEQ multiplex PCR; TCRdb's copy has only in-frame clones and leaves some out. Here the sample spans about 270,000 clones, about four fifths being singletons. The length of the CDR3 is 14 residues. Trimming took 4 bases from V and 8 from J, leaving 15 bases between them. Looked up from germline, CDR1 is LGHNA and CDR2 is YSLEER. The gene calls are TRBV4-3 and TRBJ2-1, with D possibly matching TRBD1 (6 bases). The sequenced material came from peripheral blood. This TCR was recovered from a woman between 50 and 59 years old who had recovered from COVID-19. The CDR3 nucleotides are TGCGCCAGCAGCCGGTCAGGGGTTGGGTATGAGCAGTTCTTC. As protein: CASSRSGVGYEQFF.